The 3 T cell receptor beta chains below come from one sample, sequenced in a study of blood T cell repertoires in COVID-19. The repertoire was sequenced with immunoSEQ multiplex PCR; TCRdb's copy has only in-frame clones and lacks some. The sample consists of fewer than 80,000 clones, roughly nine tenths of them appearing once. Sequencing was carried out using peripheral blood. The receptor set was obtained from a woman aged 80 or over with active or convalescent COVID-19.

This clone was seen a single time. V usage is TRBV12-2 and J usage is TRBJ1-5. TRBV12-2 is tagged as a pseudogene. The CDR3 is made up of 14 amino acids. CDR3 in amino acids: CASRFPGSNQPQHF. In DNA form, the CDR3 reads TGTGCAAGTCGCTTTCCGGGTAGCAATCAGCCCCAGCATTTT.

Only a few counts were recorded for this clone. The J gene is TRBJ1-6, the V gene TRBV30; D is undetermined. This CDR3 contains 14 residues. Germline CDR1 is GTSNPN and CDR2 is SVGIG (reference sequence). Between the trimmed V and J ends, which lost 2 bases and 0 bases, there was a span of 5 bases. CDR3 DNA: TGTGCCTGGAGTCGTAGCTCCTATAATTCACCCCTCCACTTT. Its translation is CAWSRSSYNSPLHF.

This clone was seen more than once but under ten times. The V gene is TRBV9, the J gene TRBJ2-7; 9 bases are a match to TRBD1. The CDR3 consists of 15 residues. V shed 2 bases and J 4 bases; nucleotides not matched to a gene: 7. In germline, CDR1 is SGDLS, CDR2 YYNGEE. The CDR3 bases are TGTGCCAGCAGCGTCGGGACAGGGTCCATTTACGAGCAGTACTTC. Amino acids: CASSVGTGSIYEQYF. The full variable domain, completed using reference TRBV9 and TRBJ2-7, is DSGVTQTPKHLITATGQRVTLRCSPRSGDLSVYWYQQSLDQGLQFLIQYYNGEERAKGNILERFSAQQFPDLHSELNLSSLELGDSALYFCASSVGTGSIYEQYFGPGTRLTVT.